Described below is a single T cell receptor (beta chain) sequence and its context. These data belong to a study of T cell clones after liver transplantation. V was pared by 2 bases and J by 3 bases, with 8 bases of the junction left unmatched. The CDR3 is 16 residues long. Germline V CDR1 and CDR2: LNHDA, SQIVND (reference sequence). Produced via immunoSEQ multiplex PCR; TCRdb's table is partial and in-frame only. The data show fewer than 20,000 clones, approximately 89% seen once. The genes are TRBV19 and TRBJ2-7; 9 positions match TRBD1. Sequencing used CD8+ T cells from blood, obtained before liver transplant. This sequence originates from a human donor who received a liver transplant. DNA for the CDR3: TGTGCCAGTAGTATACCCCTGGACAGGGGAGACTACGAGCAGTACTTC. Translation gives CASSIPLDRGDYEQYF.